A single sample gave rise to the 14 T cell receptor beta chains below, sequenced in a study of blood T cell repertoires in COVID-19. Measured with immunoSEQ multiplex PCR; TCRdb has only the in-frame clones, and not every one. The data hold roughly 270,000 clones, with about 85% observed a single time. The sequenced material came from PBMCs or T cells enriched from blood (not recorded which). These receptors came from a woman aged 50 to 65 who had recovered from COVID-19.

The chain joins TRBV7-8 to TRBJ2-5, with D unclear. The CDR3 runs 17 residues. V was shortened by 5 bases and J by 2 bases, with 21 bases between the two germline ends. CDR1 SGHVS and CDR2 FQNEAQ come from the germline V gene. CDR3 loop: CASSPRADPYGQETQYF. CDR3 nucleotides: TGTGCCAGCAGCCCCCGCGCCGACCCCTACGGGCAAGAGACCCAGTACTTC.

This clone was observed a few times. The V and J genes are TRBV19 and TRBJ2-7; 9 bases agree with TRBD1. The CDR3 runs 17 residues. V shed 3 bases, J shed 4 bases, and the junction held 13 bases outside the gene matches. Germline V gives CDR1 LNHDA, CDR2 SQIVND (reference sequence). CDR3 bases: TGTGCCAGTAGTATCGAGTTCCCCGGGACAGGGTTTTACGAGCAGTACTTC. Its protein product is CASSIEFPGTGFYEQYF. Supplemented by reference TRBV19 and TRBJ2-7, the full variable domain reads DGGITQSPKYLFRKEGQNVTLSCEQNLNHDAMYWYRQDPGQGLRLIYYSQIVNDFQKGDIAEGYSVSREKKESFPLTVTSAQKNPTAFYLCASSIEFPGTGFYEQYFGPGTRLTVT.

This clone was counted once. The CDR3 spells CASSPVPDYGYTF. In DNA form, the CDR3 reads TGTGCCAGCAGCCCCGTTCCGGACTATGGCTACACCTTC. V and J are TRBV28 and TRBJ1-2, with unresolved D. Deletions cut 6 bases from V and 3 bases from J, with 11 bases between. Per germline, CDR1 MDHEN and CDR2 SYDVKM. The CDR3 is 13 residues long.

V gene TRBV12-3 or TRBV12-4 combines with J gene TRBJ1-5, with D tentatively TRBD1 (5 bases). CDR3 length equals 13 residues. With 8 bases removed from V and 5 bases from J, the gap between germline ends came to 13 bases. In DNA, the CDR3 is TGTGCCAGCGCGGGGACGGAATATCAGCCCCAGCATTTT. It specifies CASAGTEYQPQHF.

V usage is TRBV19 and J usage is TRBJ2-6; D is uncertain. The ends were cut back, 4 bases at V and 2 bases at J, with 12 bases in the middle. CDR1 and CDR2 from the germline V gene are LNHDA and SQIVND (reference sequence). This CDR3 is 16 amino acids long. The DNA for the CDR3 is TGTGCCAGTAGTACCACCCTCAGTCCTGGGGCCAACGTCCTGACTTTC. Its translation: CASSTTLSPGANVLTF.

The V call is TRBV4-2, the J call TRBJ2-7; 9 bases map to TRBD2. V lost 4 bases to trimming and J lost 4 bases; unmatched junction nucleotides: 11. Germline V gives CDR1 LGHNA, CDR2 YNFKEQ. The CDR3 covers 16 residues. The CDR3 here is CASSLGGRAGQYEQYF. CDR3 nucleotides: TGTGCCAGCAGCCTCGGCGGGAGGGCCGGGCAATACGAGCAGTACTTC.

The CDR3: CASSESGGRGSYGYTF. DNA of the CDR3: TGTGCCAGCAGTGAATCGGGCGGGAGGGGATCCTATGGCTACACCTTC. V usage is TRBV2 and J usage is TRBJ1-2, with D tentatively TRBD1 (5 bases). CDR3 size: 16 residues. V was clipped by 2 bases and J by 4 bases, with 17 bases between them. Germline V gene sequence: CDR1 SNHLY, CDR2 FYNNEI. The entire variable domain, with the rest obtained from reference TRBV2 and TRBJ1-2, is as follows: EPEVTQTPSHQVTQMGQEVILRCVPISNHLYFYWYRQILGQKVEFLVSFYNNEISEKSEIFDDQFSVERPDGSNFTLKIRSTKLEDSAMYFCASSESGGRGSYGYTFGSGTRLTVV.

This chain joins TRBV5-8 and TRBJ1-4; 10 positions agree with TRBD1. The V gene end was trimmed by 3 bases and the J gene end by 4 bases; junction bases not matched to a gene: 3. Germline V gives CDR1 SGHTS, CDR2 YDEGEE. This CDR3 region has 15 residues. For the CDR3, the DNA is TGTGCCAGCAGCTCTGGGACAGGGGTTAATGAAAAACTGTTTTTT. It translates to CASSSGTGVNEKLFF.

The chain uses TRBV12-3 or TRBV12-4 and TRBJ1-6; D not resolved. The CDR3 has 12 residues. V gave up 4 bases and J gave up 9 bases, with 7 bases separating them. The chain's CDR3 is CASSSRGSPLHF. The CDR3 DNA reads as TGTGCCAGCAGTTCACGGGGTTCACCCCTCCACTTT.

The rearrangement uses TRBV18 and TRBJ2-5; TRBD2 matches at 9 bases. The CDR3 loop spans 15 amino acids. CDR1 and CDR2 (germline): KGHSH, LQKENI. After removal of 6 bases from V and 2 bases from J, the junction contained 7 bases not matched to a gene. The CDR3, as DNA: TGTGCCAGCTCTCGAAGGACTAGCGTTCAAGAGACCCAGTACTTC. Protein sequence: CASSRRTSVQETQYF.

The gene calls are TRBV7-9 and TRBJ2-6, with TRBD2 as a possible D gene (5 bases). The length of the CDR3 is 16 residues. Per germline, CDR1 SEHNR and CDR2 FQNEAQ (reference sequence). V was shortened by 5 bases and J by 1 base, with 12 bases between the two germline ends. CDR3 amino acids: CASSQADGSGANVLTF. In nucleotides, the CDR3 is TGTGCCAGCAGCCAAGCGGACGGATCTGGGGCCAACGTCCTGACTTTC.

This clone showed up just a few times. The chain links TRBV7-9 to TRBJ2-7, with 11 bases fitting TRBD1. This CDR3 has 15 residues. CDR1 is SEHNR and CDR2 is FQNEAQ in the germline V gene (reference sequence). Trimming cost V 7 bases and J 3 bases; bases outside gene matches: 8. CDR3 sequence reads: CASTPRTGGFYEQYF. CDR3 nucleotide sequence: TGTGCCAGCACCCCAAGGACAGGGGGCTTCTACGAGCAGTACTTC.

This chain joins TRBV5-1 and TRBJ2-7; unclear D gene. This CDR3 is 14 amino acids long. The germline V and J ends were trimmed by 0 bases and 4 bases, with 11 bases remaining between them. Germline V gene data show CDR1 as SGHRS and CDR2 as YFSETQ. The DNA for the CDR3 is TGCGCCAGCAGCTTGGACGGCACCGGGTACGAGCAGTACTTC. Amino acids: CASSLDGTGYEQYF.

The V gene is TRBV27, the J gene TRBJ2-3, with 7 bases fitting TRBD2. The germline V gene has CDR1 MNHEY and CDR2 SMNVEV (reference sequence). Germline trimming cut 2 bases from V and 6 bases from J; bases unmatched to any gene: 14. There are 17 residues in the CDR3. CDR3 loop: CASSLQGVGRGRDTQYF. Here the CDR3 DNA reads TGTGCCAGCAGTTTACAAGGAGTAGGGCGGGGGAGGGATACGCAGTATTTT.